Included here is one TCR beta chain sequence, with context. Its specificity is not known. The source of the sample is a study of T cell repertoires in cytomegalovirus infection. One entry per CDR3 protein results from TCRdb running MiXCR on the reads. The sample holds some 940,000 distinct CDR3 sequences, 31% seen once. In germline, CDR1 is SEHNR, CDR2 FQNEAQ (reference sequence). This CDR3 comprises 13 residues. J gave up 12 bases and V 10 bases, and 17 bases lay outside the gene matches. The J gene is TRBJ1-2, the V gene TRBV7-9, with 7 bases fitting TRBD1. The clonotype comes from a human donor in good health (CMV status not recorded). Some clones in this sample may be carry-over from other donors' samples. The source was cultured CD8+ T cells from PBMCs, collected from culture after CMV antigen stimulation. CDR3 region: CATQERAGGKDTF. CDR3 DNA sequence: TGTGCCACCCAGGAGAGGGCAGGGGGGAAGGACACCTTC.